This T cell receptor beta chain was sequenced for a study of beta chain features in type 1 diabetes. Whole-study results and caveats: A greater similarity of naive, central memory and Treg TCRB repertoires was seen among patients than among healthy donors.

Sequencing targeted expressed TCRB transcripts, as all isolated RNA had been reverse transcribed. Clones were read by immunoSEQ multiplex PCR, and TCRdb kept only the in-frame ones, dropping some. The sample holds around 140,000 clones, under 11% seen once. On this clone itself: Its antigen is still unknown.

The CDR3 extends over 15 amino acids. Unmatched junction bases numbered 7, after V lost 4 bases and J lost 5 bases. Germline CDR1 is MGHDK and CDR2 is SYGVNS. This receptor was obtained from a man in his late teens or twenties in good health. The rearrangement joins TRBV25-1 to TRBJ1-2; 10 bases are shared with TRBD1. The specimen sequenced was naive CD4+ T cells from blood. CDR3 DNA sequence: TGTGCCAGCAGTGTCGGGACAGGGGACTCATATGGCTACACCTTC. Translated: CASSVGTGDSYGYTF.